This TCR beta chain appears in the sequencing data of a study of shared T cell receptors in the human thymus. This CDR3 has 14 amino acids. Germline V lookup: CDR1 SQVTM, CDR2 ANQGSEA. The ends lost 6 bases at V and 6 bases at J; junction bases unmatched: 8. TCRdb's table, derived via immunoSEQ multiplex PCR, lists solely in-frame clones and lacks some. The sample has 500,000 to 850,000 clones, approximately 89% seen once; the top ten hold approximately 0.0097%. This same sample was also taken into another study, of human thymus T cells. This second report adds: Repertoires from thymus and blood appeared to show biased V and J gene usage.

Sample: thymocytes. This sequence originates from a boy younger than two with a congenital heart defect. This sequence joins TRBV29-1 and TRBJ1-4, with 9 positions matching TRBD1. As DNA, the CDR3 is TGCAGCGTAGATACAGGGGGCGGGGATGAAAAACTGTTTTTT. Amino acids: CSVDTGGGDEKLFF.